The 2 T cell receptor beta chains given below trace back to one sample, sequenced in a study of cytomegalovirus exposure and HLA in healthy donors. The primer mix had 60 Vbeta and 13 Jbeta primers. Method: immunoSEQ multiplex PCR; TCRdb's copy keeps in-frame clones and lacks some. The sample has 150,000 to 200,000 clones. Specimen: PBMCs. The receptor set was obtained from a woman aged 18 to 35 in good health and CMV-seropositive.

This chain links TRBV5-1 with TRBJ2-7; tentatively, D is TRBD1 (6 bases). The CDR3 spans 13 residues. Per the germline V gene, CDR1 is SGHRS and CDR2 is YFSETQ. Trimming took off 0 bases at V and 4 bases at J, with 8 bases between the two ends. The CDR3 nucleotides read TGCGCCAGCAGCTTGGGCGGACAGTACGAGCAGTACTTC. Its protein product is CASSLGGQYEQYF.

V usage is TRBV29-1 and J usage is TRBJ1-1; perhaps TRBD1 as D (6 bases). V was trimmed by 5 bases and J by 2 bases, leaving 15 bases between them. This CDR3 contains 14 residues. Germline CDR1 reads SQVTM; CDR2 reads ANQGSEA. The CDR3 sequence: CSVTNRVSNTEAFF. CDR3 bases: TGCAGCGTTACCAACAGGGTCAGCAACACTGAAGCTTTCTTT.